This TCR beta chain comes out of a study of long-term antiretroviral therapy in people with HIV. General observations from the study: Before ART, certain clones expanded, and these dominated the repertoire at all time points.

Worth noting for this clone: What it binds is not known.

The authors ran the immunoSEQ assay, v3.0, at survey level. Clones were read by immunoSEQ multiplex PCR, and TCRdb kept only the in-frame ones, dropping some. The data contain some 35,000 clones, approximately 94% of them singletons. V shed 0 bases and J 8 bases; nucleotides not matched to a gene: 1. The CDR3 spans 13 residues. Germline assignment: CDR1 WNHNN and CDR2 SYGVQD (reference sequence). This chain joins TRBV10-1 and TRBJ2-1; TRBD1 agrees at 7 bases. Sequenced material: unsorted PBMCs, taken 4.1 years after starting antiretroviral therapy. The source of this sequence is a woman between 45 and 65 years old with HIV. CDR3: CASSESGGYEQFF. CDR3 nucleotides: TGCGCCAGCAGTGAGTCAGGGGGCTATGAGCAGTTCTTC.